Given below is one T cell receptor beta chain in context. The source of the sample is a study of regulatory T cells in long-lasting Graves disease. CDR1 DFQATT and CDR2 SNEGSKA come from the germline V gene (reference sequence). Trimming left V 0 bases short and J 9 bases short, with 20 bases between. This CDR3 comprises 15 residues. Documented time point: persistent/refractory GD, antithyroid drugs over 5 years with positive TRAb. The TCR library was prepared using RNA isolated from PBMCs. Assembly of TCR beta libraries relied on iRepertoire HTBI primers together with Arm-PCR of CDR3 regions. Via MiXCR, TCRdb re-called the multiplex PCR reads, giving one row per CDR3 protein. The table includes about 660,000 distinct CDR3 sequences, 30% detected once.

Material: peripheral blood mononuclear cells (PBMCs), obtained when the disease was refractory, from a patient treated with antithyroid drugs. The sequence came from a female donor with Graves disease. J is TRBJ2-5 and V is TRBV20-1; D gene uncertain. CDR3 DNA sequence: TGCAGTGCTAGAGATTTAAGGTCCGTCGAATTGTCCCAGTACTTC. Encoded protein: CSARDLRSVELSQYF.